This T cell receptor beta chain was found in a study of chronic HIV infection and antiretroviral therapy (dated by TCRdb to the mid-2010s). V sheds 8 bases and J sheds 1 base, leaving 16 bases between their ends. Its CDR3 holds 14 amino acids, cysteine through phenylalanine. Only CDR3 DNA remains: 42 bases, in frame from the first base. Looking up the germline V gene yields CDR1 SQVTM and CDR2 ANQGSEA. On this clonotype itself: Its antigen is unknown. Per-nucleotide qualities are absent, and no much larger clonotype sits a single base away.

Library prep was done by 5' RACE. The sequencer was an Illumina MiSeq. TCRdb trimmed the raw reads at Q25, called clones with MiXCR and kept productive beta chains. Rows merge per CDR3 protein into single entries with the most common DNA and genes. The sample table records over 40,000 distinct CDR3 sequences; 15% to 20% of these occur just once. The ten biggest clones cover approximately 2.5% of the sample. Recombination linked TRBV29-1 to TRBJ2-3; the D region possibly corresponds to TRBD2 (7 bases align). This TCR was recovered from an adult who had HIV and had not received antiretroviral therapy, or was an uninfected healthy control (not recorded which). The sample taken for sequencing was peripheral blood. In nucleotide form, the sequence is TGCAGCTCTTCAGGGGCGGGAGGCACAGATACGCAGTATTTT. It translates to CSSSGAGGTDTQYF.